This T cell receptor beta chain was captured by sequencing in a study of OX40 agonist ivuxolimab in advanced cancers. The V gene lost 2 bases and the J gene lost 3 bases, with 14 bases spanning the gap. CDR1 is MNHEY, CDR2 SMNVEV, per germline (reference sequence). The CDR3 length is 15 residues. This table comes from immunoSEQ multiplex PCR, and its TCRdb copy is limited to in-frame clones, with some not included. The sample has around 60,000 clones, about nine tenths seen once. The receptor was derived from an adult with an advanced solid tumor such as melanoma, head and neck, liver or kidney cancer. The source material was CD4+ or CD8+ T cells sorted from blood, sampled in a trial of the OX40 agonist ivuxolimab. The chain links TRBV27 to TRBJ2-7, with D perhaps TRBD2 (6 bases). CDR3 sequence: CASSLQGGLGYEQYF. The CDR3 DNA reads TGTGCCAGCAGTTTACAGGGAGGTTTGGGCTACGAGCAGTACTTC.